What follows is one T cell receptor beta chain and its context. Its target is unknown. Study results and limitations: Tumor Treg TCRs overlapped most with tumor naive CD4+ cells.

Full-length variable regions came from constant-region reverse primers plus semi-nested Nested Universal Primer A PCR. TCRdb reprocessed the 5' RACE reads with MiXCR, giving one entry per CDR3 protein. The sample contains approximately 6,300 distinct CDR3 sequences, approximately 70% of which appear only once. The origin of this receptor is a female donor with breast cancer. Sample: memory CD4+ T cells sorted from a lymph node. The subset denotes: memory CD4+ T cells, CD4+CD45RO+CD25-.

The CDR3 protein is CATSRDLGRAETQYF. CDR3 in DNA: TGTGCCACCAGCAGAGATCTAGGCAGGGCAGAGACCCAGTACTTC. The V call is TRBV15, the J call TRBJ2-5; perhaps TRBD1 as D (5 bases). Trimming stripped 0 bases from V and 4 bases from J, with 12 bases between. The germline gives CDR1 LNHNV, CDR2 YYDKDF (reference sequence). The CDR3 length is 15 residues.